This entry lists 24 T cell receptor beta chains sequenced from one sample in a study of breast tumors, draining lymph nodes, adjacent tissues. TCRdb redid the calling of the multiplex PCR reads with MiXCR, one entry per CDR3 protein. The sample holds roughly 130,000 distinct CDR3 sequences, less than 35% seen once. Breast cancer patients provided tissue from their axillary draining lymph nodes. The sample was axillary lymph node tissue. These receptors came from a female donor with breast cancer. Some clones in this sample may be carry-over from other donors' samples.

About this clonotype: A junction boundary mismatches the germline segment, possibly from a read error. The J gene is TRBJ1-1, the V gene TRBV30; D is possibly TRBD1 (5 bases). Germline loops: CDR1 GTSNPN, CDR2 SVGIG (reference sequence). CDR3 length equals 11 residues. The CDR3 sequence: CARSGGTEAFF. The CDR3 DNA is TGTGCCCGGAGCGGGGGCACTGAAGCTTTCTTT.

This clonotype was picked up many times. The chain recombines TRBV10-2 with TRBJ2-2; 10 nucleotides align to TRBD2. The germline gives CDR1 WSHSY, CDR2 SAAADI. The CDR3 extends over 15 amino acids. Trimming took 5 bases from V and 5 from J; bases not matched to a gene: 5. This chain's CDR3 is CASSPSGGGTGELFF. CDR3 DNA sequence: TGCGCCAGCAGTCCTAGCGGGGGAGGGACCGGGGAGCTGTTTTTT.

Here the CDR3 DNA reads TGTGCCAGCAGCTCTCACCGACTAGCGGACACCAATGAGCAGTTCTTC. It encodes CASSSHRLADTNEQFF. V gene TRBV7-2 combines with J gene TRBJ2-1; 9 positions match TRBD2. J gave up 6 bases and V 4 bases, and 10 bases lay outside the gene matches. There are 16 residues in the CDR3. Germline CDR1 and CDR2: SGHTA and FQGNSA.

This clonotype has a count of ten or more. The chain uses TRBV7-3 and TRBJ2-2, with D perhaps matching TRBD1 (6 bases). Germline V lookup: CDR1 SGHTA, CDR2 FQGTGA. The CDR3 extends over 14 amino acids. The V end was cut by 5 bases, the J end by 5 bases, with 12 bases between. The CDR3 DNA follows: TGTGCCAGCAGCGAATCAGGGGTTACCGGGGAGCTGTTTTTT. Translation gives CASSESGVTGELFF.

Ten or more counts support this clonotype. The J gene is TRBJ2-1, the V gene TRBV2, with D hard to call. Trimming stripped 5 bases from V and 10 bases from J, with 12 bases between. The CDR3 has 12 amino acids. Germline assignment: CDR1 SNHLY and CDR2 FYNNEI. The CDR3: CASSPASREQFF. The CDR3 DNA sequence: TGTGCCAGCAGTCCGGCGTCCAGGGAGCAGTTCTTC.

V is TRBV5-1 and J is TRBJ1-5, with D possibly matching TRBD1 (6 bases). Germline assignment: CDR1 SGHRS and CDR2 YFSETQ. V lost 7 bases and J 4 bases, leaving 18 bases between the germline ends. The CDR3 totals 15 residues. CDR3 DNA: TGCGCCAGCTCCCGGGGGGGGGCTTGGAATCAGCCCCAGCATTTT. Protein product: CASSRGGAWNQPQHF.

With regard to this clonotype: An end of the junction does not agree with germline; a read error may underlie this. The rearrangement joins TRBV6-6 to TRBJ2-3; 7 nucleotides match TRBD1. CDR3 size: 15 residues. Germline CDR1 is MNHNY and CDR2 is SVGAGI (reference sequence). CDR3 bases: TGTGCCTGCAGTTACGGGGACAGTCTCACAGATACGCGGTATTTT. Translated, it gives CACSYGDSLTDTRYF.

This clonotype was counted ten times or more. V usage is TRBV2 and J usage is TRBJ2-7; tentative D call: TRBD1 (6 bases). The germline CDR1 and CDR2 sequences are SNHLY and FYNNEI. The CDR3 has 15 residues. V lost 5 bases to trimming and J lost 6 bases, with 20 bases between them. CDR3 in amino acids: CASSFTYYQGTEQYF. DNA of the CDR3: TGTGCCAGCAGTTTTACCTATTACCAGGGGACCGAGCAGTACTTC. The whole variable domain, filled in from reference TRBV2 and TRBJ2-7, reads EPEVTQTPSHQVTQMGQEVILRCVPISNHLYFYWYRQILGQKVEFLVSFYNNEISEKSEIFDDQFSVERPDGSNFTLKIRSTKLEDSAMYFCASSFTYYQGTEQYFGPGTRLTVT.

There are many counts of this clonotype. This rearrangement joins TRBV3-1 to TRBJ2-5; D possibly corresponds to TRBD2 (6 bases). This CDR3 spans 16 amino acids. Per the germline V gene, CDR1 is LGHDT and CDR2 is YNNKEL (reference sequence). Trimming cost V 3 bases and J 1 base, with 15 bases left between them. The CDR3 protein is CASSQRDSTLQETQYF. The CDR3 DNA is TGTGCCAGCAGCCAGCGGGACTCAACTCTCCAAGAGACCCAGTACTTC.

In the case of this clonotype: At one of its ends the junction is not consistent with the germline gene, which may arise from a read error. CDR3 residues: CASSESGGSQPQPF. The CDR3 DNA reads as TGTGCCAGCAGCGAATCAGGGGGCAGTCAGCCCCAGCCTTTT. The chain joins TRBV9 to TRBJ1-5, with TRBD1 matching 8 bases. The CDR3 extends over 14 amino acids. Germline V gene lookup returns CDR1 SGDLS and CDR2 YYNGEE.

Comment on this clonotype: This could be a read error, since a much larger clone is one nucleotide away. The chain has TRBV3-1 and TRBJ2-5, with 9 bases matching TRBD1. This CDR3 is 14 amino acids long. The V gene's germline CDR1 is LGHDT and CDR2 YNNKEL (reference sequence). CDR3 in DNA: TGTGCCAGCAGCCACGGGACAGGGAGAGAGGCCCAGTACTTC. It is translated as CASSHGTGREAQYF.

CDR3 in DNA: TGCAGTGCTAGAGCGGTAGCTTTCTTT. This encodes CSARAVAFF. The chain has TRBV20-1 and TRBJ1-1; the D is unclear. V lost 1 base, J lost 10 bases, and 4 bases lay in between. From germline, CDR1 is DFQATT and CDR2 SNEGSKA (reference sequence). The CDR3 runs to 9 residues.

This clonotype was observed once. The chain carries TRBV7-8 and TRBJ2-1; 10 bases are a match to TRBD1. In germline, CDR1 is SGHVS, CDR2 FQNEAQ. This CDR3 is built from 15 residues. The junction had 9 bases not matched to a gene; V was cut back by 7 bases and J by 6 bases. The CDR3: CASISGTGVGNEQFF. CDR3 nucleotide sequence: TGTGCCAGCATAAGCGGGACAGGGGTTGGCAATGAGCAGTTCTTC.

This clonotype was counted ten times or more. An end of the junction differs from the germline gene, which may be a read error. This chain uses TRBV7-8 with TRBJ1-2; the D is unclear. The CDR3 loop spans 15 amino acids. CDR1 is SGHVS and CDR2 is FQNEAQ in the germline V gene. CDR3 DNA sequence: TGTGCCAGCAGCTTTTGGCAGGCGAGAGACTATGGCTACCCCTTC. This sequence encodes CASSFWQARDYGYPF.

The CDR3 spells CASSPRTGGPNTQYF. The CDR3 DNA follows: TGTGCCAGCAGCCCAAGGACAGGGGGCCCCAATACGCAGTATTTT. The rearrangement uses TRBV7-6 and TRBJ2-3; 11 positions match TRBD1. Germline-derived CDR1 and CDR2 are SGHVS and FNYEAQ. The CDR3 covers 15 residues. Trimming cost V 5 bases and J 7 bases; bases outside gene matches: 8.

This clonotype was seen repeatedly, ten times or more. The V call is TRBV3-1, the J call TRBJ2-5; D tentatively reads TRBD1 or TRBD2 (5 bases each). Trimming removed 6 bases at V and 3 bases at J, with 8 bases between. Germline values: CDR1 LGHDT, CDR2 YNNKEL (reference sequence). This CDR3 comprises 12 residues. The CDR3 is CASRGEKETQYF. CDR3 nucleotide sequence: TGTGCCAGCAGGGGGGAGAAAGAGACCCAGTACTTC.

The chain has TRBV2 and TRBJ1-5; no reliable D call. Per the germline V gene, CDR1 is SNHLY and CDR2 is FYNNEI. Trimming pared 4 bases from V and 11 bases from J, leaving 15 bases between. The CDR3 length is 13 residues. The CDR3 bases are TGTGCCAGCAGTGTGGACGCGCAAGAGACCCAGCATTTT. Translated: CASSVDAQETQHF.

To note about this clonotype: At one end the junction does not follow the germline gene, possibly because of a read error. The chain recombines TRBV9 with TRBJ2-3; 7 bases agree with TRBD1. This CDR3 spans 14 amino acids. The germline CDR1 and CDR2 sequences are SGDLS and YYNGEE. The CDR3 protein is CASSETGTAGTQCF. The CDR3 DNA follows: TGTGCCAGCAGCGAGACAGGGACCGCAGGTACGCAGTGTTTT.

A remark on this clonotype: Since a much larger clone is just one base distant, this may be a read error. The rearrangement links TRBV29-1 to TRBJ1-2; no clear D. This CDR3 has 9 residues. The V gene's germline CDR1 is SQVTM and CDR2 ANQGSEA. CDR3 sequence reads: CSADRGHTF. CDR3 DNA: TGCAGCGCCGACCGTGGCCACACCTTC. The full variable domain, completed using reference TRBV29-1 and TRBJ1-2, is SAVISQKPSRDICQRGTSLTIQCQVDSQVTMMFWYRQQPGQSLTLIATANQGSEATYESGFVIDKFPISRPNLTFSTLTVSNMSPEDSSIYLCSADRGHTFGSGTRLTVV.

This clonotype was observed at least ten times. V gene TRBV3-1 combines with J gene TRBJ2-5; TRBD2 is a possible D gene (7 bases). This CDR3 is built from 16 residues. V lost 1 base and J lost 5, with 17 bases in between. The germline CDR1 and CDR2 sequences are LGHDT and YNNKEL (reference sequence). The CDR3 spells CASSQGWGGAEETQYF. The CDR3 coding sequence is TGTGCCAGCAGCCAAGGGTGGGGGGGGGCAGAGGAGACCCAGTACTTC.

Many counts were recorded for this clonotype. The V and J genes are TRBV7-2 and TRBJ1-5; D call uncertain. This CDR3 has 14 residues. The germline V and J ends were trimmed by 2 bases and 7 bases, with 12 bases remaining between them. Germline V gene data show CDR1 as SGHTA and CDR2 as FQGNSA. The CDR3 sequence: CASSLRWTGQPQHF. CDR3 sequence (DNA): TGTGCCAGCAGCTTACGGTGGACCGGCCAGCCCCAGCATTTT.

This clonotype was counted many times. At one of its ends the junction is not consistent with the germline gene, which may arise from a read error. The chain combines TRBV5-1 with TRBJ2-5; 8 bases are shared with TRBD1. Germline CDR1 reads SGHRS; CDR2 reads YFSETQ. The CDR3 covers 14 residues. The CDR3 spells CASSTGTGEDTQYF. The CDR3 DNA reads TGCGCCAGCAGCACCGGGACAGGTGAAGACACCCAGTACTTC.

About this clonotype itself: One junction end does not reproduce the germline sequence, and a read error may be involved. This chain links TRBV7-3 with TRBJ2-3; maybe TRBD2 (6 bases). Germline V CDR1 and CDR2: SGHTA, FQGTGA. This CDR3 region has 15 residues. The CDR3 spells CASSLSSGGPNTRYF. The CDR3 region has the DNA TGTGCCAGCAGCTTAAGCTCCGGGGGACCAAATACGCGGTATTTC.

The V gene is TRBV24-1, the J gene TRBJ1-2, with TRBD1 matching over 10 bases. The CDR3 totals 15 residues. Germline CDR1 KGHDR, CDR2 SFDVKD. V gave up 5 bases and J gave up 8 bases; unmatched junction bases: 10. The CDR3 DNA reads as TGTGCCACCAGTGCTAGTGTGGACAGGGGGTCAGGCTACACCTTC. It encodes CATSASVDRGSGYTF.